These 31 T cell receptor beta chains share one sample of origin, sequenced in a study of control samples from healthy donors and cancer patients. Produced via immunoSEQ multiplex PCR; TCRdb's table is partial and in-frame only. The sample shows 150,000 to 200,000 clones, about 91% of them seen only once. Sequenced sample: blood. These receptor sequences come from a woman between 35 and 50 years old in good health.

This clone was detected only once. This chain connects TRBV10-3 to TRBJ1-4, with D hard to call. With 7 bases removed from V and 5 bases from J, the gap between germline ends came to 8 bases. Germline loops: CDR1 ENHRY, CDR2 SYGVKD. The CDR3 length is 12 residues. The CDR3 sequence: CAIKGQNEKLFF. The CDR3, as DNA: TGTGCCATCAAAGGTCAAAATGAAAAACTGTTTTTT.

This chain uses TRBV3-1 (or the pseudogene TRBV3-2) with TRBJ2-3, with D tentatively TRBD2 (6 bases). The CDR3 is 14 residues long. Trimming removed 2 bases at V and 6 bases at J, with 12 bases between. Germline lookup yields CDR1 LGHDT and CDR2 YNNKEL (reference sequence). The CDR3 bases are TGTGCCAGCAGCCAAACCGCGACTAGTGATACGCAGTATTTT. Protein: CASSQTATSDTQYF.

The chain has TRBV6-5 and TRBJ1-1, with a possible D match to TRBD1 (6 bases). Germline V CDR1 and CDR2: MNHEY, SVGAGI. This CDR3 is built from 13 residues. With 8 bases removed from V and 3 bases from J, the gap between germline ends came to 13 bases. The CDR3 bases are TGTGCCAGCTCACAGGGTACGGACACTGAAGCTTTCTTT. This encodes CASSQGTDTEAFF.

The chain links TRBV13 to TRBJ2-7, with 7 bases that match TRBD1. The CDR3 consists of 14 residues. V dropped 5 bases and J dropped 1; count of bases not matched to a gene: 5. CDR1 and CDR2 from the germline V gene are PRHDT and FYEKMQ (reference sequence). The CDR3 reads CASSLGTASYEQYF. CDR3 DNA: TGTGCCAGCAGCCTCGGGACAGCTTCCTACGAGCAGTACTTC.

The count of this clone is one. The rearrangement uses TRBV29-1 and TRBJ1-1; no reliable D call. V was cut by 6 bases and J by 8 bases, with 13 bases left in between. The CDR3 extends over 11 amino acids. Germline V lookup: CDR1 SQVTM, CDR2 ANQGSEA. CDR3 coding DNA: TGCAGCGTCACTTTCGGGTGGGAAGCTTTCTTT. Its protein is CSVTFGWEAFF.

CDR3 region: CASSLFWGATNEKLFF. The CDR3, as DNA: TGTGCCAGCAGTTTATTCTGGGGGGCGACTAATGAAAAACTGTTTTTT. The rearrangement uses TRBV27 and TRBJ1-4; possible D gene TRBD1, 6 bases. The CDR3 sequence is 16 residues long. Trimming took off 1 base at V and 2 bases at J, with 11 bases between the two ends. Looked up from germline, CDR1 is MNHEY and CDR2 is SMNVEV (reference sequence).

This clone was observed a handful of times. The CDR3 protein is CASSLGQMTYEQYF. CDR3 in DNA: TGTGCCAGCAGCTTGGGACAGATGACCTACGAGCAGTACTTC. This chain uses TRBV7-3 with TRBJ2-7, with 7 bases identical to TRBD1. The V gene end was trimmed by 3 bases and the J gene end by 2 bases; junction bases not matched to a gene: 4. CDR3 size: 14 residues. In germline, CDR1 is SGHTA, CDR2 FQGTGA.

The chain uses TRBV2 and TRBJ1-2; no clear D. The CDR3 length is 13 residues. V lost 0 bases to trimming and J lost 4 bases, with 6 bases between them. Germline CDR1 and CDR2: SNHLY and FYNNEI. The CDR3 loop reads CASSEALSYGYTF. DNA for the CDR3: TGTGCCAGCAGTGAAGCGCTTTCCTATGGCTACACCTTC.

The rearrangement uses TRBV13 and TRBJ1-2; 7 bases map to TRBD1. The CDR3 contains 16 residues. The J segment lost 6 bases and the V segment lost 5 bases, leaving 15 bases of the junction unmatched. Germline lookup yields CDR1 PRHDT and CDR2 FYEKMQ (reference sequence). CDR3 region: CASSPTRQGGKNGYTF. CDR3 in DNA: TGTGCCAGCAGCCCTACCCGACAGGGCGGGAAGAATGGCTACACCTTC.

The chain employs TRBV20-1 and TRBJ1-3; D remains unclear. The CDR3 has 13 residues. The V gene's germline CDR1 is DFQATT and CDR2 SNEGSKA (reference sequence). V was clipped by 3 bases and J by 3 bases, with 9 bases between them. The CDR3 is CSASWGSGNTIYF. Written as DNA, the CDR3 is TGCAGTGCTAGTTGGGGAAGTGGAAACACCATATATTTT.

The chain's CDR3 is CASSLDRVPSRTEAFF. CDR3 DNA sequence: TGTGCCAGCAGCTTAGACAGGGTTCCATCCCGCACTGAAGCTTTCTTT. The rearrangement joins TRBV11-2 to TRBJ1-1; D is perhaps TRBD1 (5 bases). From germline, CDR1 is SGHAT and CDR2 FQNNGV. V dropped 0 bases and J dropped 4 bases, with 15 bases sitting between them. The CDR3 is made up of 16 amino acids. Full variable domain (remainder filled in from reference TRBV11-2 and TRBJ1-1): EAGVAQSPRYKIIEKRQSVAFWCNPISGHATLYWYQQILGQGPKLLIQFQNNGVVDDSQLPKDRFSAERLKGVDSTLKIQPAKLEDSAVYLCASSLDRVPSRTEAFFGQGTRLTVV.

The CDR3 here is CASSEGTSGFTDTQYF. For the CDR3, the DNA is TGTGCCAGCAGCGAAGGGACTAGCGGGTTCACAGATACGCAGTATTTT. The chain has TRBV9 and TRBJ2-3; 12 positions agree with TRBD2. The CDR3 has 16 residues. CDR1 and CDR2 from the germline V gene are SGDLS and YYNGEE. V lost 3 bases and J lost 2; bases outside the gene matches: 4. Looking up the rest from reference TRBV9 and TRBJ2-3 gives the full variable domain: DSGVTQTPKHLITATGQRVTLRCSPRSGDLSVYWYQQSLDQGLQFLIQYYNGEERAKGNILERFSAQQFPDLHSELNLSSLELGDSALYFCASSEGTSGFTDTQYFGPGTRLTVL.

This chain connects TRBV4-1 to TRBJ1-5; D is perhaps TRBD1 (5 bases). Trimming took off 4 bases at V and 9 bases at J, with 13 bases between the two ends. Germline CDR1 and CDR2: MGHRA and YSYEKL. The CDR3 spans 13 residues. The CDR3 loop reads CASSRVRVAPQHF. The CDR3 DNA is TGCGCCAGCAGCCGTGTCAGGGTAGCGCCCCAGCATTTT.

The chain carries TRBV12-3 or TRBV12-4 and TRBJ1-2, with a possible D match to TRBD1 (5 bases). CDR3 length: 12 amino acids. Trimming left V 6 bases short and J 7 bases short, with 12 bases between. This CDR3 is CASRPSRVGYTF. The CDR3 DNA reads TGTGCCAGCAGGCCGAGCAGGGTTGGCTACACCTTC.

The chain has TRBV14 and TRBJ1-1; D unclear. The CDR3 contains 13 residues. V was pared by 1 base and J by 0 bases, with 3 bases between. Looked up from germline, CDR1 is SGHDN and CDR2 is FVKESK. The CDR3 here is CASSQVVNTEAFF. CDR3 nucleotides: TGTGCCAGCAGCCAAGTGGTGAACACTGAAGCTTTCTTT.

The chain employs TRBV4-1 and TRBJ2-7, with D unresolved. Trimming took off 1 base at V and 1 base at J, with 8 bases between the two ends. The CDR3 extends over 14 amino acids. Germline CDR1 MGHRA, CDR2 YSYEKL. CDR3 bases: TGCGCCAGCAGCCAAGGCGAAGGGTCCTACGAGCAGTACTTC. Translation: CASSQGEGSYEQYF.

This chain's CDR3 is CASSVGGSFYEQYF. As DNA, the CDR3 is TGTGCCAGTAGTGTCGGGGGATCTTTCTACGAGCAGTACTTC. J is TRBJ2-7 and V is TRBV19; D is possibly TRBD2 (6 bases). The germline V gene encodes CDR1 LNHDA and CDR2 SQIVND (reference sequence). The CDR3 runs 14 residues. V dropped 5 bases and J dropped 3 bases, with 14 bases sitting between them.

The chain joins TRBV19 to TRBJ2-3, with TRBD2 matching over 14 bases. The CDR3 is made up of 16 amino acids. From germline, CDR1 is LNHDA and CDR2 SQIVND (reference sequence). The V segment lost 4 bases and the J segment 6 bases; nucleotides outside the gene matches: 6. CDR3 residues: CASSTRGLAGADTQYF. For the CDR3, the DNA is TGTGCCAGTAGTACCCGGGGACTAGCGGGAGCGGATACGCAGTATTTT. The full variable domain, its missing parts supplied by reference TRBV19 and TRBJ2-3, is DGGITQSPKYLFRKEGQNVTLSCEQNLNHDAMYWYRQDPGQGLRLIYYSQIVNDFQKGDIAEGYSVSREKKESFPLTVTSAQKNPTAFYLCASSTRGLAGADTQYFGPGTRLTVL.

J is TRBJ1-3 and V is TRBV15, with D perhaps matching TRBD1 (6 bases). V was shortened by 3 bases and J by 0 bases, with 12 bases between the two germline ends. CDR1 and CDR2 (germline): LNHNV, YYDKDF (reference sequence). The CDR3 loop spans 16 amino acids. The CDR3 region has the DNA TGTGCCACCAGCAGGTGGGGGACAAACTCTGGAAACACCATATATTTT. The encoded protein is CATSRWGTNSGNTIYF.

The V call is TRBV7-9, the J call TRBJ1-4; tentative D call: TRBD1 (6 bases). Germline lookup yields CDR1 SEHNR and CDR2 FQNEAQ (reference sequence). V was pared by 8 bases and J by 8 bases, with 18 bases between. CDR3 length: 14 amino acids. CDR3 coding DNA: TGTGCCAGCCCCCTTTTCGAGGGGGGAGAAAAACTGTTTTTT. Its translation is CASPLFEGGEKLFF. The full variable domain, with the rest looked up from reference TRBV7-9 and TRBJ1-4, is DTGVSQNPRHKITKRGQNVTFRCDPISEHNRLYWYRQTLGQGPEFLTYFQNEAQLEKSRLLSDRFSAERPKGSFSTLEIQRTEQGDSAMYLCASPLFEGGEKLFFGSGTQLSVL.

The chain joins TRBV14 to TRBJ2-7; no clear D. The CDR3 sequence is 13 residues long. Germline CDR1 SGHDN, CDR2 FVKESK. Deletions cut 0 bases from V and 6 bases from J, with 9 bases between. In DNA form, the CDR3 reads TGTGCCAGCAGCCAAGATCCCACGGGCGAGCAGTACTTC. This encodes CASSQDPTGEQYF.

The rearrangement links TRBV27 to TRBJ2-7, with D hard to call. V gave up 6 bases and J gave up 4 bases, with 13 bases separating them. CDR3 size: 13 residues. The germline gives CDR1 MNHEY, CDR2 SMNVEV (reference sequence). In DNA form, the CDR3 reads TGTGCCAGCAGCCTACGGCTATTTTACGAGCAGTACTTC. It encodes CASSLRLFYEQYF.

V and J are TRBV28 and TRBJ2-7; no clear D gene. Trimming shortened V by 5 bases and J by 6 bases, and 14 bases separated the two germline ends. Germline CDR1 is MDHEN and CDR2 is SYDVKM. The CDR3 loop spans 13 amino acids. The CDR3 reads CASSPGPDPEQYF. The CDR3 DNA sequence: TGTGCCAGCAGTCCTGGGCCAGACCCCGAGCAGTACTTC.

CDR3: CASSQEGLAYWAQYF. The DNA of the CDR3 is TGCGCCAGCAGCCAAGAGGGACTAGCGTATTGGGCGCAGTATTTT. The chain is built from TRBV4-1 and TRBJ2-3; 10 bases are a match to TRBD2. Germline V gives CDR1 MGHRA, CDR2 YSYEKL. V was pared by 0 bases and J by 10 bases, with 7 bases of the junction left unmatched. This CDR3 has 15 residues.

The rearrangement links TRBV6-5 to TRBJ1-1; possibly TRBD1 for D (5 bases). With 0 bases removed from V and 6 bases from J, the gap between germline ends came to 11 bases. From germline, CDR1 is MNHEY and CDR2 SVGAGI. The CDR3 is 14 residues long. The CDR3 DNA is TGTGCCAGCAGTTACTCGGCGGTGGGGGCTGAAGCTTTCTTT. Amino acids: CASSYSAVGAEAFF.

The chain couples TRBV11-2 to TRBJ2-1, with D perhaps matching TRBD1 (5 bases). CDR1 is SGHAT, CDR2 FQNNGV, per germline. The CDR3 is made up of 16 amino acids. The V and J ends lost 4 bases and 5 bases respectively, with 18 bases between them. The CDR3, as DNA: TGTGCCAGCAGCTCCTGGACATTAGGGGTAAACAATGAGCAGTTCTTC. Residues: CASSSWTLGVNNEQFF.

The chain links TRBV24-1 to TRBJ2-2; tentatively, D is TRBD2 (6 bases). This CDR3 has 15 residues. Trimming stripped 2 bases from V and 7 bases from J, with 13 bases between. CDR1 KGHDR and CDR2 SFDVKD come from the germline V gene. The CDR3 nucleotides read TGTGCCACCAGTGATTCGGGACTGCGCTTCGGGGAGCTGTTTTTT. It encodes CATSDSGLRFGELFF.

The genes are TRBV5-1 and TRBJ2-1, with 11 bases aligning to TRBD1. Trimming removed 4 bases from V and 3 bases from J; junction bases left unmatched: 6. This CDR3 spans 16 amino acids. Germline V lookup: CDR1 SGHRS, CDR2 YFSETQ. The CDR3 DNA reads TGCGCCAGCAGCGCATCCGGGACAGGGGGCTACAATGAGCAGTTCTTC. Amino acid sequence: CASSASGTGGYNEQFF.

V is TRBV19 and J is TRBJ1-1; D remains unclear. The germline V gene encodes CDR1 LNHDA and CDR2 SQIVND (reference sequence). The ends were cut back, 4 bases at V and 3 bases at J, with 3 bases in the middle. This CDR3 is built from 11 residues. The CDR3 region is CASSSYTEAFF. For the CDR3, the DNA is TGTGCCAGTAGTAGTTACACTGAAGCTTTCTTT.

The chain employs TRBV3-1 (or the pseudogene TRBV3-2) and TRBJ1-1; D ambiguous. The CDR3 covers 17 residues. Trimming left V 1 base short and J 0 bases short, with 15 bases between. Germline V lookup: CDR1 LGHDT, CDR2 YNNKEL (reference sequence). The CDR3 DNA reads as TGTGCCAGCAGCCAAGCCCCCTTTGGGAGTATGAACACTGAAGCTTTCTTT. This gives the protein CASSQAPFGSMNTEAFF.

The chain carries TRBV28 and TRBJ2-7; possible D gene TRBD2, 5 bases. V lost 5 bases to trimming and J lost 6 bases, with 20 bases between them. Germline V lookup: CDR1 MDHEN, CDR2 SYDVKM. This CDR3 region has 15 residues. The DNA of the CDR3 is TGTGCCAGCAGTCACTCGAGGGAGCCTCCCGGCGAGCAGTACTTC. Translating it yields CASSHSREPPGEQYF.